A selection of T cell receptor beta chains follows, all from one sample in a study of cytomegalovirus exposure and HLA in healthy donors. Sequenced by immunoSEQ multiplex PCR; TCRdb stores in-frame clones only, minus some. Among about 160,000 clones, approximately 86% were seen once, and the ten largest hold almost 2%. The sample comprised PBMCs. These receptors all stem from a woman between 18 and 30 years old in good health and CMV-seronegative. Each CDR3 is given with its conserved first and last residue. A D gene is named only where the DNA matches it firmly. For some rows the clone size is stated as once, few or many, or as a class when expanded; others skip it.

d_call: TRBD1
clone_size: once
j_call: TRBJ1-5
v_call: TRBV4-2
cdr3_aa: CASSLYPGRGIDRVQPQHF
cdr3_nt: TGTGCCAGCAGCCTCTACCCCGGCAGGGGGATTGATCGTGTTCAGCCCCAGCATTTT

d_call: TRBD1
clone_size: .
j_call: TRBJ1-4
v_call: TRBV12-5
cdr3_aa: CASGLVQGEKLFF
cdr3_nt: TGTGCTAGTGGTTTGGTACAGGGGGAAAAACTGTTTTTT

d_call: TRBD2
clone_size: .
j_call: TRBJ2-5
v_call: TRBV7-2
cdr3_aa: CASSLAGRGGVWQETQYF
cdr3_nt: TGTGCCAGCAGCTTAGCGGGGCGGGGGGGGGTCTGGCAAGAGACCCAGTACTTC

d_call: .
clone_size: .
j_call: TRBJ2-7
v_call: TRBV19
cdr3_aa: CASSIASSVTYEQYF
cdr3_nt: TGTGCCAGTAGTATAGCCTCCTCGGTCACCTACGAGCAGTACTTC

d_call: TRBD1
clone_size: .
j_call: TRBJ1-2
v_call: TRBV5-4
cdr3_aa: CASSYGTAQNYGYTF
cdr3_nt: TGTGCCAGCAGCTACGGGACAGCCCAAAACTATGGCTACACCTTC

d_call: .
clone_size: .
j_call: TRBJ1-6
v_call: TRBV6-6
cdr3_aa: CASSILRILHF
cdr3_nt: TGTGCCAGTTCTATCTTGAGGATCCTCCACTTT

d_call: TRBD2
clone_size: .
j_call: TRBJ2-5
v_call: TRBV27
cdr3_aa: CASKALAGGQETQYF
cdr3_nt: TGTGCCAGCAAGGCTCTAGCGGGAGGACAAGAGACCCAGTACTTC

d_call: .
clone_size: .
j_call: TRBJ2-7
v_call: TRBV20-1
cdr3_aa: CSANPPGEQYF
cdr3_nt: TGCAGTGCTAACCCACCGGGGGAGCAGTACTTC

d_call: .
clone_size: .
j_call: TRBJ1-2
v_call: TRBV7-2
cdr3_aa: CASSPGNSGYYGYTF
cdr3_nt: TGTGCCAGCAGCCCCGGTAACAGCGGTTACTATGGCTACACCTTC

d_call: TRBD1
clone_size: .
j_call: TRBJ1-1
v_call: TRBV6-1
cdr3_aa: CASSLRQGDTEAFF
cdr3_nt: TGTGCCAGCAGTCTAAGACAGGGAGACACTGAAGCTTTCTTT

d_call: TRBD2
clone_size: .
j_call: TRBJ2-1
v_call: TRBV6-1
cdr3_aa: CASSGAGPYNEQFF
cdr3_nt: TGTGCCAGCAGCGGAGCGGGACCGTACAATGAGCAGTTCTTC

d_call: TRBD2
clone_size: .
j_call: TRBJ2-5
v_call: TRBV4-1
cdr3_aa: CASGETSVTGETQYF
cdr3_nt: TGCGCCAGCGGAGAGACTAGCGTCACCGGGGAGACCCAGTACTTC

d_call: TRBD1
clone_size: .
j_call: TRBJ2-2
v_call: TRBV7-9
cdr3_aa: CASSLTGNGELFF
cdr3_nt: TGTGCCAGCAGCTTGACAGGGAACGGGGAGCTGTTTTTT

d_call: .
clone_size: .
j_call: TRBJ2-7
v_call: TRBV9
cdr3_aa: CASSVAPTSSYEQYF
cdr3_nt: TGTGCCAGCAGCGTAGCCCCCACAAGCTCCTACGAGCAGTACTTC

d_call: .
clone_size: .
j_call: TRBJ1-2
v_call: TRBV1
cdr3_aa: CTSSRPRTGDRSYGYTF
cdr3_nt: TGCACCAGCAGCCGACCCAGGACAGGGGACCGGAGCTATGGCTACACCTTC

d_call: .
clone_size: once
j_call: TRBJ2-5
v_call: TRBV6-1
cdr3_aa: CASSPRTDQETQYF
cdr3_nt: TGTGCCAGCAGTCCCCGGACAGACCAAGAGACCCAGTACTTC

d_call: TRBD1
clone_size: once
j_call: TRBJ2-7
v_call: TRBV11-3
cdr3_aa: CASSPQGAVF
cdr3_nt: TGTGCCAGCAGCCCTCAGGGGGCCGTCTTC

d_call: .
clone_size: .
j_call: TRBJ2-1
v_call: TRBV5-4
cdr3_aa: CASSSGFAGNEQFF
cdr3_nt: TGTGCCAGCAGCTCAGGCTTTGCGGGCAATGAGCAGTTCTTC

d_call: TRBD1
clone_size: once
j_call: TRBJ2-7
v_call: TRBV19
cdr3_aa: CASSMSQGAVDEQYF
cdr3_nt: TGTGCCAGTAGTATGTCCCAGGGGGCTGTCGACGAGCAGTACTTC

d_call: TRBD2
clone_size: .
j_call: TRBJ2-2
v_call: TRBV19
cdr3_aa: CASSTGLPELFF
cdr3_nt: TGTGCCAGTAGTACGGGACTACCGGAGCTGTTTTTT

d_call: TRBD1
clone_size: .
j_call: TRBJ2-7
v_call: TRBV19
cdr3_aa: CASSSWTGGLSQSSYEQYF
cdr3_nt: TGTGCCAGTAGTTCTTGGACAGGGGGCCTTTCCCAGAGCTCCTACGAGCAGTACTTC

d_call: .
clone_size: .
j_call: TRBJ1-1
v_call: TRBV29-1
cdr3_aa: CSVSDSDYTEAFF
cdr3_nt: TGCAGCGTTTCGGACAGCGACTACACTGAAGCTTTCTTT

d_call: TRBD1
clone_size: .
j_call: TRBJ2-1
v_call: TRBV7-9
cdr3_aa: CASSLNKGQSDEQFF
cdr3_nt: TGTGCCAGCAGCTTAAATAAGGGACAGTCAGATGAGCAGTTCTTC

d_call: TRBD2
clone_size: .
j_call: TRBJ2-3
v_call: TRBV19
cdr3_aa: CASSISGREGTQYF
cdr3_nt: TGTGCCAGTAGTATTAGCGGGAGGGAGGGTACGCAGTATTTT

d_call: .
clone_size: .
j_call: TRBJ1-2
v_call: TRBV28
cdr3_aa: CAITTGSNYGYTF
cdr3_nt: TGTGCCATTACCACAGGTTCCAACTATGGCTACACCTTC

d_call: .
clone_size: .
j_call: TRBJ2-5
v_call: TRBV19
cdr3_aa: CASSENREQETQYF
cdr3_nt: TGTGCCAGTAGTGAAAACAGGGAGCAAGAGACCCAGTACTTC

d_call: TRBD1
clone_size: .
j_call: TRBJ1-2
v_call: TRBV7-2
cdr3_aa: CASSLRQGAVKGYTF
cdr3_nt: TGTGCCAGCAGCCTCCGACAGGGGGCAGTAAAAGGCTACACCTTC

d_call: .
clone_size: .
j_call: TRBJ1-1
v_call: TRBV7-8
cdr3_aa: CASSLAVGGFGTEAFF
cdr3_nt: TGTGCCAGCAGCTTAGCCGTGGGAGGGTTTGGGACTGAAGCTTTCTTT

d_call: TRBD1
clone_size: .
j_call: TRBJ1-1
v_call: TRBV5-4
cdr3_aa: CASSTRDRGFEAFF
cdr3_nt: TGTGCCAGCAGTACTCGGGACAGGGGTTTTGAAGCTTTCTTT